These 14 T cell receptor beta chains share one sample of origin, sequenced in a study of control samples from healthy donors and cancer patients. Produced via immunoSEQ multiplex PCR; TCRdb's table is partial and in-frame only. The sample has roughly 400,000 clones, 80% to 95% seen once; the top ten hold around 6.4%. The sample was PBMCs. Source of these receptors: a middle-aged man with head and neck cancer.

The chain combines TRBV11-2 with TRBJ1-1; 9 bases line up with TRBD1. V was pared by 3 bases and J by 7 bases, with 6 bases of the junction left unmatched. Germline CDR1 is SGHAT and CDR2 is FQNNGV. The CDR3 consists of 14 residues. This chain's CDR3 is CASSFVDRGIEAFF. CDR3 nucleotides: TGTGCCAGCAGCTTCGTAGACAGGGGGATTGAAGCTTTCTTT.

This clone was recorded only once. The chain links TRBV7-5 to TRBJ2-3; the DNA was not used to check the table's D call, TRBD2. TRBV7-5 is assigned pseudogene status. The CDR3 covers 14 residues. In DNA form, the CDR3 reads TGTGCCAGAAGTTTAGCCTCTAGCGCGGATACGCAGTATTTT. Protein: CARSLASSADTQYF.

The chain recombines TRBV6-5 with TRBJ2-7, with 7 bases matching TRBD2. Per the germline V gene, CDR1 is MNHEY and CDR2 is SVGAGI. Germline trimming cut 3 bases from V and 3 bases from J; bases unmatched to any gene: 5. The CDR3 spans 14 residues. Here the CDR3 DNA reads TGTGCCAGCAGTTATACGCGGGAGCGCTACGAGCAGTACTTC. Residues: CASSYTRERYEQYF.

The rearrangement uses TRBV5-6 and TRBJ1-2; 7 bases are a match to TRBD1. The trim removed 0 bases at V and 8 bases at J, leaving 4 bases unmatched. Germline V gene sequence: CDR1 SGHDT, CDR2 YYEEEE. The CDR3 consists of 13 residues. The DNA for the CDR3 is TGTGCCAGCAGCTTGGGGGACAGAGGCGGCTACACCTTC. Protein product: CASSLGDRGGYTF.

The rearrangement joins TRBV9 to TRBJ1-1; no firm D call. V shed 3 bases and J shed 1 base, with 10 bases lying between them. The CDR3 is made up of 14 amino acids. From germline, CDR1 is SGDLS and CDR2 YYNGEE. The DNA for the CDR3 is TGTGCCAGCAGCGCGACACAGTCGAACACTGAAGCTTTCTTT. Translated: CASSATQSNTEAFF.

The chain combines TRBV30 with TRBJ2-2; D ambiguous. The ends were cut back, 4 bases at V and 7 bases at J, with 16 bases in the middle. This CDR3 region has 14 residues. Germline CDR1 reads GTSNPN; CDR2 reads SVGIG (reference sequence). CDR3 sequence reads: CAWITNVGNGELFF. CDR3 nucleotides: TGTGCCTGGATCACTAATGTGGGTAACGGGGAGCTGTTTTTT.

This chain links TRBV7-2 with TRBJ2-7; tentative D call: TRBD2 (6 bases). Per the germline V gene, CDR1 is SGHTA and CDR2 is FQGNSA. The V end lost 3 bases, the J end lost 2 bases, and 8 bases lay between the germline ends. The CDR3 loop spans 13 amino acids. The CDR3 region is CASSLAGPYEQYF. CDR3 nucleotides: TGTGCCAGCAGCTTGGCGGGACCCTACGAGCAGTACTTC. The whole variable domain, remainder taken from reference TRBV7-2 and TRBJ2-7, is GAGVSQSPSNKVTEKGKDVELRCDPISGHTALYWYRQSLGQGLEFLIYFQGNSAPDKSGLPSDRFSAERTGGSVSTLTIQRTQQEDSAVYLCASSLAGPYEQYFGPGTRLTVT.

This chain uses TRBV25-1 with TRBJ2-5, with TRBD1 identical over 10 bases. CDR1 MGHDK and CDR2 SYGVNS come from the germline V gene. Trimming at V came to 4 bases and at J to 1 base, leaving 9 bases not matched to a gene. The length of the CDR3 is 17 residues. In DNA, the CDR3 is TGTGCCAGCAGTGCCCAAAGAGGGACAGGGGCCCAAGAGACCCAGTACTTC. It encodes CASSAQRGTGAQETQYF.

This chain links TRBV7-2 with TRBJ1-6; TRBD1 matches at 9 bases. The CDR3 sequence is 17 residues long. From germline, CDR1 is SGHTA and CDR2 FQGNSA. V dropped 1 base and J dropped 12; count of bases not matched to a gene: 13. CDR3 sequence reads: CASSLEVGTGRVRPLHF. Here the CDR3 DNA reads TGTGCCAGCAGCTTAGAAGTGGGGACAGGGCGAGTCAGACCCCTCCACTTT.

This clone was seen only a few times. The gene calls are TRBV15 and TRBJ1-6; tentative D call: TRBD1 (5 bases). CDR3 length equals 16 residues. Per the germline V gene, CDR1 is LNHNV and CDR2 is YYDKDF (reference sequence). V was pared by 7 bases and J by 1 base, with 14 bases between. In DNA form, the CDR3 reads TGTGCCACCATGCCGGGACGAAGGTCCTATAATTCACCCCTCCACTTT. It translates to CATMPGRRSYNSPLHF. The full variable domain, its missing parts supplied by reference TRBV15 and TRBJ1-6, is DAMVIQNPRYQVTQFGKPVTLSCSQTLNHNVMYWYQQKSSQAPKLLFHYYDKDFNNEADTPDNFQSRRPNTSFCFLDIRSPGLGDTAMYLCATMPGRRSYNSPLHFGNGTRLTVT.

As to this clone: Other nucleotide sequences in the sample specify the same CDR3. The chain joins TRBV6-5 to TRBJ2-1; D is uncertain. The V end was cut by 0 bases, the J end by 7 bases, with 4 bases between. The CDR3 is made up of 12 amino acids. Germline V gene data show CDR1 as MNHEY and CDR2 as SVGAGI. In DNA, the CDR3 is TGTGCCAGCAGTTACTCGGGGAATGAGCAGTTCTTC. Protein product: CASSYSGNEQFF.

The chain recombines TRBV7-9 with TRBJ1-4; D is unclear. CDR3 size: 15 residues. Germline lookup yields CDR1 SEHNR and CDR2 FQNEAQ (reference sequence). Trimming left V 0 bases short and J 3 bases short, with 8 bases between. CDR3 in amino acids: CASSLAGNPNEKLFF. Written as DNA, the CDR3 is TGTGCCAGCAGCTTAGCAGGGAACCCTAATGAAAAACTGTTTTTT.

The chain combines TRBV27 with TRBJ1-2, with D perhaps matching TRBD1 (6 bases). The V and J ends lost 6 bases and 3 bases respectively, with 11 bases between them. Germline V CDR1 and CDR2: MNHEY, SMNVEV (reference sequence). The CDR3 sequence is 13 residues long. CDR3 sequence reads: CASSQGGDYGYTF. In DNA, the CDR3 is TGTGCCAGCAGCCAAGGGGGAGACTATGGCTACACCTTC.

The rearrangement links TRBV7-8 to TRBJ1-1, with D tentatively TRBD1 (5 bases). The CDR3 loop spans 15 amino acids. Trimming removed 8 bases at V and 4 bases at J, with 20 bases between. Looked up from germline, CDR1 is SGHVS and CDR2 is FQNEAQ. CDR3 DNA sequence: TGTGCCAGCGCCCCCCCCTGGGGGGTTCCCACTGAAGCTTTCTTT. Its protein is CASAPPWGVPTEAFF.